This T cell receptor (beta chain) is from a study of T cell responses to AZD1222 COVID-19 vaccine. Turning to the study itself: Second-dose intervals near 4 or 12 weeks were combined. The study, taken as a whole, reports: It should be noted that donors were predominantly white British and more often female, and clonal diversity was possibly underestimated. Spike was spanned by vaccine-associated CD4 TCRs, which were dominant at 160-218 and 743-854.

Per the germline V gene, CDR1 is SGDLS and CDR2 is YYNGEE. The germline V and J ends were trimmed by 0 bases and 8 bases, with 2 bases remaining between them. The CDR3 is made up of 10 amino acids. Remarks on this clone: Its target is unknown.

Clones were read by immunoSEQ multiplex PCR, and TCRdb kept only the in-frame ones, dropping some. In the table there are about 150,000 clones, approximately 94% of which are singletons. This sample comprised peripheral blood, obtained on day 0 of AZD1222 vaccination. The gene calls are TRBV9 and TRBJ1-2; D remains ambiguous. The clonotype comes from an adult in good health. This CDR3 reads CASSVGGYTF. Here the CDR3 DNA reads TGTGCCAGCAGCGTAGGGGGCTACACCTTC.